A selection of T cell receptor beta chains follows, all from one sample in a study of T cell responses to AZD1222 COVID-19 vaccine. Produced via immunoSEQ multiplex PCR; TCRdb's table is partial and in-frame only. This table has about 150,000 clones, 90% appearing once. Sample: peripheral blood, taken 28 days after the second AZD1222 dose. These receptors all come from an adult who received the AZD1222 COVID-19 vaccine. Both conserved end residues are part of each CDR3. The D gene is left open where the match is weak. Size values are once, few and many counts, or a class for expanded clones, and some rows have none.

J	length	D	size	V	CDR3
TRBJ1-5	16	-	-	TRBV7-8	CASSSLGSGGVQPQHF
TRBJ1-1	13	-	-	TRBV12-3/TRBV12-4	CASSQLLNTEAFF
TRBJ1-1	10	-	-	TRBV6-5	CASNSGEAFF
TRBJ1-2	14	-	-	TRBV10-1	CASLDQGRKYGYTF
TRBJ2-4	19	TRBD2	-	TRBV19	CASSREGTSVPIAKNIQYF
TRBJ2-1	16	-	-	TRBV28	CASNIPADSSYNEQFF
TRBJ2-1	15	TRBD2	-	TRBV5-1	CASSLVAGAKGEQFF
TRBJ1-5	16	-	-	TRBV21-1	CASSKDKADSNQPQHF
TRBJ1-6	12	-	-	TRBV12-3/TRBV12-4	CASSLVDSPLHF
TRBJ1-3	16	TRBD1	-	TRBV7-9	CASSLARTGGGNTIYF
TRBJ1-5	17	-	-	TRBV5-8	CASSLSWGAKINQPQHF
TRBJ1-6	15	-	once	TRBV6-5	CASSYSTRVNGPLHF
TRBJ2-7	13	TRBD1	-	TRBV9	CASSAGTGDEQYF
TRBJ2-3	16	TRBD2	-	TRBV7-3	CASSLTGGTSTDTQYF
TRBJ2-7	15	TRBD2	-	TRBV29-1	CSVATRTAGAYEQYF
TRBJ2-3	15	TRBD1	-	TRBV24-1	CATSDLEGARNTQYF
TRBJ1-4	12	-	-	TRBV7-2	CASSRWGEKLFF
TRBJ1-5	15	-	-	TRBV6-5	CASSYGKGLGQPQHF
TRBJ2-1	16	TRBD2	-	TRBV3-1/TRBV3-2	CASSQTRLAQYNEQFF
TRBJ1-2	12	-	-	TRBV5-4	CASSLDVMGYTF
TRBJ2-3	16	-	-	TRBV19	CASSIVRASSTDTQYF
TRBJ1-5	15	TRBD1	-	TRBV28	CASRGDGTGYQPQHF
TRBJ1-6	15	TRBD1	-	TRBV18	CASSPPTGGNSPLHF
TRBJ1-2	18	-	once	TRBV18	CASSPYPVGETGFYGYTF
TRBJ2-5	15	TRBD2	-	TRBV5-5	CASSLVLAGGETQYF
TRBJ2-2	18	TRBD2	-	TRBV28	CASSQGLAGEVNTGELFF
TRBJ1-5	17	-	once	TRBV30	CAWSPPLWGGGNQPQHF
TRBJ1-2	14	-	-	TRBV4-1	CASSQDLKNYGYTF
TRBJ1-3	15	TRBD1	-	TRBV5-3	CARSLADRKRNTIYF
TRBJ1-1	17	-	-	TRBV27	CASSFKSTGTLNTEAFF
TRBJ2-5	14	TRBD2	-	TRBV29-1	CSVDLGGDQETQYF
TRBJ1-2	18	TRBD1	-	TRBV7-2	CASSFGDRKVLGFYGYTF
TRBJ2-7	11	-	-	TRBV6-5	CASGVGSEQYF
TRBJ1-4	16	TRBD1	-	TRBV4-3	CASSGTGEPLREKLFF
TRBJ2-4	15	-	once	TRBV7-9	CASSLPGIAKNIQYF
TRBJ1-4	18	-	-	TRBV3-1/TRBV3-2	CASSRGTDRPSTNEKLFF
TRBJ1-1	13	-	-	TRBV10-3	CAIGEDGNTEAFF
TRBJ1-2	16	TRBD1	-	TRBV7-3	CASSSTASTGNYGYTF
TRBJ2-2	14	-	-	TRBV29-1	CSARLGQDTGELFF
TRBJ2-1	17	TRBD1	-	TRBV10-1	CASSGGGTGGINNEQFF
TRBJ1-5	15	-	-	TRBV5-6	CASSLKGGVNQPQHF
TRBJ1-5	15	-	-	TRBV10-1	CASLPGKKRNQPQHF
TRBJ1-2	12	-	-	TRBV18	CASSPGNYGYTF
TRBJ2-5	17	-	-	TRBV4-2	CASSQDFQALGGETQYF
TRBJ2-7	11	-	-	TRBV6-5	CASSGTYEQYF
TRBJ1-6	14	-	-	TRBV27	CASSMDSYNSPLHF
TRBJ1-1	15	-	-	TRBV27	CASSWAGAGNTEAFF
TRBJ2-3	15	-	-	TRBV19	CASSSGSLGGDTQYF